This T cell receptor beta chain was captured by sequencing in a study of T cell changes during pregnancy in multiple sclerosis. V was pared by 2 bases and J by 2 bases, with 1 base of the junction left unmatched. Germline assignment: CDR1 SGHRS and CDR2 YFSETQ. The CDR3 consists of 13 residues. Repertoires were generated with immunoSEQ multiplex PCR, while TCRdb's copy carries only in-frame clones and drops some. In the table there are tens of thousands of clones, over 80% of which are singletons. This sample comprised peripheral blood, obtained in the first trimester of pregnancy. The TCR was taken from a female donor in good health, enrolled as a control in a pregnancy study. This sequence joins TRBV5-1 and TRBJ2-7, with TRBD1 matching over 7 bases. This CDR3 is CASSFQGAYEQYF. The DNA of the CDR3 is TGCGCCAGCAGCTTTCAGGGGGCCTACGAGCAGTACTTC.